The T cell receptor (beta chain) described here comes from a study of blood T cell repertoires in COVID-19. Turning to the study itself: Donors in the United States, Italy and Spain gave samples during acute or convalescent COVID-19. Nucleic acid was either cDNA or gDNA, and it came from T cells, B-cell-depleted T cells, or PBMCs.

Per the original data handling: Cell counts per sample came from amplifying reference gene primers. Generated by immunoSEQ multiplex PCR, the TCRdb table keeps only in-frame clones and is missing some. V, J and clone size are those of that table, while D and trimming were read from the DNA. This repertoire shows fewer than 200,000 clones, about four fifths found once; its top ten account for 2.5% to 3%. The CDR3 runs 16 residues. Germline values: CDR1 SGDLS, CDR2 YYNGEE. V shed 0 bases and J shed 0 bases, with 10 bases lying between them. The Seattle patients, enrolled during active infection, were followed longitudinally.

The TCR originated in a woman of 80 years or more with COVID-19, enrolled during active disease. The chain uses TRBV9 and TRBJ1-3; D is undetermined. Input material: peripheral blood. CDR3 sequence (DNA): TGTGCCAGCAGCGTAGGGGCTACCCTCTCTGGAAACACCATATATTTT. Translating it yields CASSVGATLSGNTIYF.